The clone carrying this T cell receptor beta chain appeared a few times. The sample is drawn from a study of T cell responses to AZD1222 COVID-19 vaccine. The protocol was immunoSEQ multiplex PCR, while the TCRdb copy is restricted to in-frame clones and leaves out a portion. The top ten clones hold 11% of a sample with under 95,000 clones, 87% of them seen once. V gave up 5 bases and J gave up 4 bases; unmatched junction bases: 6. Per germline, CDR1 MNHNS and CDR2 SASEGT. This CDR3 is 14 amino acids long. Here the sequenced sample was peripheral blood, taken 28 days after the second AZD1222 dose. The receptor's source is an adult who received the AZD1222 COVID-19 vaccine. The V and J genes are TRBV6-1 and TRBJ2-5; 8 bases fit TRBD2. The CDR3 coding sequence is TGTGCCAGCAGTCAGCCCAGCGGGGGAGAGACCCAGTACTTC. Translated: CASSQPSGGETQYF.